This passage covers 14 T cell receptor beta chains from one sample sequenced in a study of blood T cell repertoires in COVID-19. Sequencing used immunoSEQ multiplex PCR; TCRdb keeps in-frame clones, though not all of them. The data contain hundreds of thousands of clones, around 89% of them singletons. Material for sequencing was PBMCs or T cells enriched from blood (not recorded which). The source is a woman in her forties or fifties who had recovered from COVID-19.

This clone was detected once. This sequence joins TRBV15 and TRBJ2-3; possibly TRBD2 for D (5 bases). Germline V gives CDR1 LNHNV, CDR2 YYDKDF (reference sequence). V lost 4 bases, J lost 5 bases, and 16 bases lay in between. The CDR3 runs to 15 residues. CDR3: CATSIGRSRGDTQYF. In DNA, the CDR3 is TGTGCCACCAGCATTGGGCGGTCTCGGGGAGATACGCAGTATTTT.

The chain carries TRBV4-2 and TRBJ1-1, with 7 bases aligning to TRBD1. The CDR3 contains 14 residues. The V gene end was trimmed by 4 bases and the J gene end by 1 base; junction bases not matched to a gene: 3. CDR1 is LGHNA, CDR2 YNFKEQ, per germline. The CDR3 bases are TGTGCCAGCAGCCTGGACAGGAGGAACACTGAAGCTTTCTTT. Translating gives CASSLDRRNTEAFF.

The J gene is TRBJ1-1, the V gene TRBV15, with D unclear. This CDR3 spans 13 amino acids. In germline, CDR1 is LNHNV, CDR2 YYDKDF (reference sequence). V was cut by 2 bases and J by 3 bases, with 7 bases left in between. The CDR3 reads CATSRRSDTEAFF. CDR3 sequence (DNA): TGTGCCACCAGCAGAAGGAGTGACACTGAAGCTTTCTTT.

CDR3 sequence reads: CAWSKTNSGNTIYF. The CDR3 bases are TGTGCCTGGAGTAAGACAAACTCTGGAAACACCATATATTTT. This sequence joins TRBV30 and TRBJ1-3, with D unclear. CDR3 length: 14 residues. In germline, CDR1 is GTSNPN, CDR2 SVGIG (reference sequence). The V end lost 2 bases, the J end lost 0 bases, and 8 bases lay between the germline ends.

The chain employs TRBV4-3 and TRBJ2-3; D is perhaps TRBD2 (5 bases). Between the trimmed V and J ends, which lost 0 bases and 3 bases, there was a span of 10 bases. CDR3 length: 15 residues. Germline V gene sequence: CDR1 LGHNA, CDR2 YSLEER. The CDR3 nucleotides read TGCGCCAGCAGCCAAGATCTGGGGAGAACAGATACGCAGTATTTT. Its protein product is CASSQDLGRTDTQYF.

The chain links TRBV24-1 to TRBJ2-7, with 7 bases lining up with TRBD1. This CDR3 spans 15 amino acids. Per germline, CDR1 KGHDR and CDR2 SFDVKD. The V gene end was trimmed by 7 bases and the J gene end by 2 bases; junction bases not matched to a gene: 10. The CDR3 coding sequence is TGTGCCACCAGGGCATGGACAGGTTTCCCCTACGAGCAGTACTTC. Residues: CATRAWTGFPYEQYF.

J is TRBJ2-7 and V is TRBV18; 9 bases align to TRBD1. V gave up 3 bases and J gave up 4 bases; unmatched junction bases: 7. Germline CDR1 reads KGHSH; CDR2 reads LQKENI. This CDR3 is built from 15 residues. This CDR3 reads CASSPGTGSGYEQYF. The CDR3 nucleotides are TGTGCCAGCTCACCTGGGACAGGGTCTGGGTACGAGCAGTACTTC.

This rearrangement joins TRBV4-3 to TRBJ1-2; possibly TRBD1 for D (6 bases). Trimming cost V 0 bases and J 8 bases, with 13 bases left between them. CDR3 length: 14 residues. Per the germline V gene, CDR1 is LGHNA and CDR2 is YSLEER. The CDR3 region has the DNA TGCGCCAGCAGCCAAGATCAGGGGTTTCAGGGCTACACCTTC. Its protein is CASSQDQGFQGYTF.

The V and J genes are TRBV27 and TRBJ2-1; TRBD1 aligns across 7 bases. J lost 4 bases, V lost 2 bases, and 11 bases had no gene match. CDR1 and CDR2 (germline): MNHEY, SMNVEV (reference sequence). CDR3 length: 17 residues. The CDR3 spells CASSLPAQDRVYNEQFF. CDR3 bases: TGTGCCAGCAGTTTACCAGCCCAAGACAGGGTATACAATGAGCAGTTCTTC.

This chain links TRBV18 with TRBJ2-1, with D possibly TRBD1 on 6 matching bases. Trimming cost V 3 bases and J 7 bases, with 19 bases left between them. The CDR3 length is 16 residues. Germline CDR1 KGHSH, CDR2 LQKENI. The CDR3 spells CASSPQGIRNTNEQFF. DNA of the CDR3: TGTGCCAGCTCACCCCAGGGGATCAGGAACACAAATGAGCAGTTCTTC.

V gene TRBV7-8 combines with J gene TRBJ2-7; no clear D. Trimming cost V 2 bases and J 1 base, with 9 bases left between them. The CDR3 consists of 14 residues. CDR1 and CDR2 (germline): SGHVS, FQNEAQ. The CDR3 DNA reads TGTGCCAGCAGCTTATACCAGGAATCCTACGAGCAGTACTTC. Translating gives CASSLYQESYEQYF.

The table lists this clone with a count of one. The CDR3 loop reads CASSAQGIGELFF. The CDR3, as DNA: TGTGCCAGCAGCGCTCAGGGAATCGGGGAGCTGTTTTTT. The chain links TRBV3-1 (or the pseudogene TRBV3-2) to TRBJ2-2, with D perhaps TRBD1 (5 bases). Germline V lookup: CDR1 LGHDT, CDR2 YNNKEL (reference sequence). Trimming took off 5 bases at V and 7 bases at J, with 11 bases between the two ends. The CDR3 consists of 13 residues.

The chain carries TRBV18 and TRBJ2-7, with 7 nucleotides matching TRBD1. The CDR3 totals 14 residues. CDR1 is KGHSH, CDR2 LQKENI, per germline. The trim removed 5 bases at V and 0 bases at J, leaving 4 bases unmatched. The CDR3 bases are TGTGCCAGCTCAACGGGACAGACCTCCTACGAGCAGTACTTC. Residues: CASSTGQTSYEQYF.

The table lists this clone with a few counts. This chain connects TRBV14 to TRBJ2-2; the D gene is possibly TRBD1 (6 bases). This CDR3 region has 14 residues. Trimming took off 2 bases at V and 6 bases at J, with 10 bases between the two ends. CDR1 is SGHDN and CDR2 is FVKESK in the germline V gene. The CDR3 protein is CASSQTGKAGELFF. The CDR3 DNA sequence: TGTGCCAGCAGCCAAACAGGGAAAGCCGGGGAGCTGTTTTTT.